This paragraph covers one T cell receptor (beta chain) sequence. Its antigen is still unknown. The sample originates from a study of cytomegalovirus exposure and HLA in healthy donors. General study findings and limits: In a later analysis, a genetic analysis reported fewer productive-TCR N-insertions in an Asian-associated ancestry cluster than the cohort average.

In the PCR, 60 Vbeta and 13 Jbeta primers were used. The protocol was immunoSEQ multiplex PCR, while the TCRdb copy is restricted to in-frame clones and leaves out a portion. The top ten hold around 6.6% of the sample, which has more than 150,000 clones, 82% seen once. Sequencing used PBMCs. This sequence originates from a woman in her forties or fifties in good health and CMV-seropositive.

The CDR3 DNA sequence: TGTGCCAGCAAGGGGGTGAACACTGAAGCTTTCTTT. Its translation is CASKGVNTEAFF. The genes are TRBV6-5 and TRBJ1-1; maybe TRBD1 (6 bases). The CDR3 sequence is 12 residues long. Germline V gives CDR1 MNHEY, CDR2 SVGAGI. V was shortened by 7 bases and J by 0 bases, with 6 bases between the two germline ends.